The T cell receptor (beta chain) described here comes from a study of T-cell memory formation after mild COVID-19 (dated by TCRdb to the early 2020s). General notes on the study: TCR sequence clusters from the two donors were found to be largely donor specific. T-cell clones expanding and contracting after mild COVID-19 in two donors were tracked by longitudinal TCRalpha and TCRbeta repertoire sequencing. Two young, previously healthy adult volunteers, one female and one male, were included in the cohort.

A word on this clonotype: Its antigen is currently not known. Base qualities are not provided; no much larger clone lies one nucleotide away.

CDR1 and CDR2, per the germline V gene (reference sequence), are DFQATT and SNEGSKA. V loses 5 bases of germline sequence and J loses 1 base, and the interval between the two ends is 17 bases. The CDR3 runs 15 residues from the cysteine to the phenylalanine. Only the CDR3 part of the read is kept: 45 bases, read in frame from the first base. Ficoll-Paque density gradient centrifugation was used to isolate PBMCs. The run used an Illumina NovaSeq 6000. TCRalpha and TCRbeta cDNA libraries were constructed by 5'RACE with constant-segment primers, with sample barcodes and unique molecular identifiers being introduced. RNA was extracted from every sample with Trizol reagent. Amplification of the libraries took two PCR steps, and the second step added a second sample barcode plus Illumina TruSeq adapters. Libraries were sequenced on an Illumina NovaSeq with 2 x 150 bp paired-end reads. Processing in the source paper ran as follows. Demultiplexing of reads and collapsing into UMI-guided consensus sequences were performed with migec v1.2.7. Using mixcr v2.1.11, UMI consensuses were aligned to TRA and TRB V and J templates and then assembled into clonotypes. Clonotypes were classified as expanded or contracted when called significant by both edgeR and NoisET, with noise models trained on biological replicates. For edgeR calls, a false discovery rate-adjusted p below 0.01 and a log2 fold-change threshold of 1 were applied. As an exploratory analysis of dynamics, PCA with hierarchical clustering was applied to max-normalized trajectories of the 1000 most abundant clonotypes. Separately sequenced CD4+ and CD8+ repertoires were used to assign a CD4 or CD8 phenotype to each responding clone. The public reads were run again by TCRdb, first through fastp at Q25 and then through MiXCR, and only productive beta chains were kept. Each record represents a unique CDR3 protein, reported with the most common genes and DNA among its rows. Clone size and V and J calls follow TCRdb, not the original study. This sample has about 160,000 distinct CDR3 sequences in its table, and roughly 30% of those were observed once. Of the sample, more than 10% falls within the top ten clones.

The full study reports these points: Some responding clones were found in pre-infection memory, which suggests that pre-existing cross-reactive memory T cells took part in the SARS-CoV-2 response. The second-wave clones that peaked on day 37 were not confirmed to be SARS-CoV-2 specific. Only a couple of mild cases were covered by the study, and larger cohorts that include severe cases with pre-infection samples were considered necessary. Clones that contracted from day 15 to 85 showed balanced CD4/CD8 phenotypes, whereas a second wave of clones that expanded from day 15 to 37 leaned towards CD4+. Contracting CD4+ clones turned up mainly in the CM and EM memory subsets, whereas EMRA was where CD8+ clones were enriched.

In this chain, TRBV20-1 is recombined with TRBJ1-1, and TRBD1 may be the D gene, going by 5 matching bases. The sequenced sample consisted of PBMCs or a T cell subset sorted from them (not recorded which). The TCR comes from an adult woman who had mild COVID-19 (a few samples of this study predate the infection). The sample titles of this study are shuffled in the database, so cell type and time point are left out; the donor was told from shared clones. The DNA is as follows: TGCAGTGCTCGTAGCAGGGAAGTCGGGAACACTGAAGCTTTCTTT. It specifies CSARSREVGNTEAFF.